This TCR beta chain was captured in a study of beta chain features in type 1 diabetes. The isolated RNA, all of it, was reverse transcribed, so expressed TCRB transcripts were what got sequenced. Produced via immunoSEQ multiplex PCR; TCRdb's table is partial and in-frame only. The sample includes 200,000 to 250,000 clones, 25% to 30% of them seen just once. Trimming took 2 bases from V and 2 from J, leaving 14 bases between them. The CDR3 runs to 15 residues. CDR1 and CDR2 from the germline V gene are SGHNT and YYREEE (reference sequence). The TCR sequence derives from a young man in good health. The chain recombines TRBV5-4 with TRBJ2-7; D is uncertain. The sample taken for sequencing was central memory CD4+ T cells from blood. In DNA form, the CDR3 reads TGTGCCAGCAGCTTCGACCCTACTGGCACCTACGAGCAGTACTTC. Its protein product is CASSFDPTGTYEQYF. The variable domain in full, with the rest retrieved from reference TRBV5-4 and TRBJ2-7, is ETGVTQSPTHLIKTRGQQVTLRCSSQSGHNTVSWYQQALGQGPQFIFQYYREEENGRGNFPPRFSGLQFPNYSSELNVNALELDDSALYLCASSFDPTGTYEQYFGPGTRLTVT.